This TCR beta chain emerged from a study of CD8 T cells in ankylosing spondylitis. The table lists this clonotype with a few counts. Its target is not known. The CDR3 is made up of 17 amino acids. V was cut by 0 bases and J by 0 bases, with 12 bases left in between. Germline CDR1 and CDR2: MNHNS and SASEGT. Findings and limits, study-wide: Roughly 8 highly homologous variants formed a TCR beta motif that appeared characteristic of ankylosing spondylitis blood.

Researchers built TCR beta libraries using quantitative 5'-RACE with molecular barcodes. TCRdb reanalysed the 5' RACE reads using MiXCR and keeps one entry per CDR3 protein. The sample shows approximately 220,000 distinct CDR3 sequences, more than 25% of them seen only once. What was sequenced was blood, either unsorted or a sorted T cell fraction (not recorded which). The TCR was taken from a male donor with ankylosing spondylitis or in good health (not recorded which). This chain joins TRBV6-1 and TRBJ2-1; D gene uncertain. Written as DNA, the CDR3 is TGTGCCAGCAGTGAAGCGCTTCCAGGCAGCTCCTACAATGAGCAGTTCTTC. Translating it yields CASSEALPGSSYNEQFF.